These 6 T cell receptor beta chains were all obtained from the same sample, sequenced in a study of graft-versus-host responses after intestinal transplantation. Processing of graft tissue released intraepithelial and lamina propria lymphocytes. Using immunoSEQ multiplex PCR, the repertoire was profiled, and TCRdb retains in-frame clones only, with some absent. The sample holds 29,000 or so clones; about four fifths are singletons and the top ten take 2.5% to 3.5%. The sample consisted of ileum tissue, taken 98 days after intestinal transplantation. Receptor source: a human patient who received an intestinal transplant, so some T cells may come from the graft donor.

This clone was seen only once. The chain joins TRBV6-5 to TRBJ1-2; 8 nucleotides match TRBD1. The CDR3 totals 16 residues. Germline V gene data show CDR1 as MNHEY and CDR2 as SVGAGI. V lost 0 bases to trimming and J lost 2 bases; unmatched junction nucleotides: 5. In nucleotides, the CDR3 is TGTGCCAGCAGTTACTCGAACAGGGGGAGAAACTATGGCTACACCTTC. Its translation: CASSYSNRGRNYGYTF.

This clone was counted between two and nine times. The chain links TRBV6-1 to TRBJ2-2; TRBD1 matches at 9 bases. V dropped 10 bases and J dropped 4; count of bases not matched to a gene: 10. This CDR3 comprises 15 residues. CDR1 and CDR2 (germline): MNHNS, SASEGT. This CDR3 is CATHNRDRVTGELFF. Written as DNA, the CDR3 is TGTGCCACTCATAACCGGGACAGGGTCACCGGGGAGCTGTTTTTT.

The chain couples TRBV5-1 to TRBJ2-1; D not resolved. V shed 0 bases and J shed 5 bases, with 3 bases lying between them. The CDR3 is 12 amino acids. Germline lookup yields CDR1 SGHRS and CDR2 YFSETQ. The CDR3 bases are TGCGCCAGCAGCTTGGGTAACAATGAGCAGTTCTTC. The encoded protein is CASSLGNNEQFF.

The V call is TRBV28, the J call TRBJ1-1; 7 bases align to TRBD1. CDR1 and CDR2 from the germline V gene are MDHEN and SYDVKM. V lost 4 bases and J lost 11; bases outside the gene matches: 4. This CDR3 region has 11 residues. The CDR3 loop is CASSYRGGAFF. In nucleotides, the CDR3 is TGTGCCAGCAGTTACAGGGGAGGGGCTTTCTTT.

The rearrangement links TRBV30 to TRBJ1-2, with no clear D. Germline CDR1 and CDR2: GTSNPN and SVGIG (reference sequence). The CDR3 runs 17 residues. Deletions cut 2 bases from V and 0 bases from J, with 19 bases between. CDR3 DNA: TGTGCCTGGAGTTTCCAACCCACGGCAACTACTAACTATGGCTACACCTTC. It codes for CAWSFQPTATTNYGYTF.

The chain has TRBV27 and TRBJ1-3; tentatively, D is TRBD1 (6 bases). This CDR3 is built from 18 residues. The V and J ends lost 4 bases and 3 bases respectively, with 22 bases between them. The germline V gene encodes CDR1 MNHEY and CDR2 SMNVEV (reference sequence). CDR3 sequence reads: CASSSSPNAGALGNTIYF. The DNA of the CDR3 is TGTGCCAGCAGTTCCAGCCCAAACGCGGGGGCGCTTGGAAACACCATATATTTT.